The text below deals with one T cell receptor (beta chain). This entry belongs to a study of blood T cell repertoires in COVID-19. Study at large: The origin of the acute and convalescent COVID-19 samples was the United States, Italy and Spain.

Trimming at V came to 5 bases and at J to 8 bases, leaving 11 bases not matched to a gene. Germline CDR1 is MNHEY and CDR2 is SVGAGI. This CDR3 is built from 14 residues. Authors' analysis steps: Cell counts per sample came from amplifying reference gene primers. TCRdb keeps only in-frame clones here, not all; method: immunoSEQ multiplex PCR. V, J and clone size were drawn from that table, and D and trimming were deduced from the DNA. The sample consists of about 170,000 clones, about 80% of them appearing once. The chain employs TRBV6-5 and TRBJ1-2; TRBD1 agrees at 7 bases. The sequencing sample was made of peripheral blood. The TCR sequence derives from a man between 65 and 85 years old with active or convalescent COVID-19. In DNA, the CDR3 is TGTGCCAGCAGTCACGACAGGGCCCTCTTAGGCTACACCTTC. It codes for CASSHDRALLGYTF.